A single T cell receptor beta chain is shown here with its context. Its specificity is not known. The record originates from a study of shared clonotypes between healthy human individuals. In the study overall: A donor's plate count was three for CD4 naive and three for CD4 memory; CD8 naive had two and CD8 memory one. Broader study findings: The authors sampled blood alone, and tissue repertoires likely differ. Compared with clonotypes that all four donors shared, non-shared clonotypes had lower generation probabilities.

The CDR3 consists of 12 residues. The germline CDR1 and CDR2 sequences are SNHLY and FYNNEI. The V gene lost 6 bases and the J gene lost 0 bases, with 5 bases spanning the gap. Donors included only healthy HIV-negative adults lacking recent acute infections or vaccinations. The data were produced by immunoSEQ multiplex PCR, yet TCRdb's version contains in-frame clones alone and is incomplete. Of some 120,000 clones detected, under 70% appear once; the ten largest clones hold 24%. The chain couples TRBV2 to TRBJ1-2, with D hard to call. This sequence originates from a woman under 40 in good health. Sequenced input: memory CD8+ T cells sorted from blood. Stated subset: CD45RO+ cells pooled with CCR7-negative TemRA cells. The CDR3 DNA sequence: TGTGCCAGCAGGTTGGCTAACTATGGCTACACCTTC. Amino acids: CASRLANYGYTF.